This T cell receptor beta chain was recovered during a study of T cells in tuberculosis. The protocol was immunoSEQ multiplex PCR, while the TCRdb copy is restricted to in-frame clones and leaves out a portion. The table includes 70,000 to 95,000 clones, about nine tenths detected once. This CDR3 is built from 14 residues. Germline CDR1 and CDR2: PRHDT and FYEKMQ (reference sequence). V shed 6 bases and J shed 2 bases, with 13 bases lying between them. Thawed, overnight-rested PBMC were stained with GMM-loaded CD1B tetramer, viability dye and anti-CD3, then sorted. The CD1B tetramers carried C32 glucose monomycolate purified from Rhodococcus equi. Points from the study as a whole: T cells binding CD1B-GMM tetramer weakly possibly escaped the sort.

Input material: CD1b-GMM tetramer-negative cells sorted from PBMCs. V usage is TRBV13 and J usage is TRBJ2-5; D is possibly TRBD2 (5 bases). This TCR was sampled from an adult woman with latent tuberculosis. The CDR3 here is CASSYRGKQETQYF. CDR3 coding DNA: TGTGCCAGCAGTTACCGGGGAAAGCAAGAGACCCAGTACTTC.